This TCR beta chain originates from a study of cytomegalovirus exposure and HLA in healthy donors. General study results and limits: Evidence from a later analysis indicated that most CMV-associated TCR beta chains looked HLA-restricted. In all likelihood, a cluster of highly shared sequence variants was a sequencing artifact. Earlier analysis looked at TCR beta V segments, and most were productive about 90% or about 30% of the time.

V was pared by 3 bases and J by 7 bases, with 9 bases between. The germline V gene encodes CDR1 LNHDA and CDR2 SQIVND (reference sequence). CDR3 size: 13 residues. PCR primers comprised 60 Vbeta and 13 Jbeta primers. The repertoire was sequenced with immunoSEQ multiplex PCR; TCRdb's copy has only in-frame clones and lacks some. The data contain 130,000 to 150,000 clones, over 80% of them seen just once; the ten biggest clones take up 2.5% to 3.5%. In this sample, this clone turned up once. Its matching antigen is unknown. This clonotype was sampled from a woman younger than 45 in good health and CMV-seronegative. This chain uses TRBV19 with TRBJ2-2; the D is unclear. Specimen: PBMCs. The CDR3 DNA follows: TGTGCCAGTAGTATCTTCCAGAACGGGGAGCTGTTTTTT. This codes for CASSIFQNGELFF.